These 2 T cell receptor beta chains came from one sample sequenced in a study of CXCR3-negative and CXCR3-positive naive CD8 T cells (dated by TCRdb to between 2018 and 2021). The data were produced on a NextSeq 550. The Human TCR Profiling Kit (MiLaboratory) was used to make UMI-labeled 5' RACE TRB cDNA libraries. Each entry corresponds to one CDR3 protein sequence from reads that TCRdb reprocessed, and DNA is not given. This sample's table contains tens of thousands of distinct CDR3 sequences. The ten top clones hold less than 1.1% of the sample. Sequencing input: naive CXCR3- CD8+ T cells from blood. What the cell subset or site label conveys for this sample: CD45RO-CCR7+CD27+CD95- naive CD8+ T cells lacking CXCR3 (TNR3-). Receptors were obtained from a human donor in good health. Some clones in this sample may be carry-over from other donors' samples.

The chain uses TRBV5-1 and TRBJ2-7. Germline CDR1 is SGHRS and CDR2 is YFSETQ. The CDR3 runs to 13 residues. CDR3 sequence: CASSYGTSYEQYF. Filled out from reference TRBV5-1 and TRBJ2-7, the complete variable domain reads KAGVTQTPRYLIKTRGQQVTLSCSPISGHRSVSWYQQTPGQGLQFLFEYFSETQRNKGNFPGRFSGRQFSNSRSEMNVSTLELGDSALYLCASSYGTSYEQYFGPGTRLTVT.

The chain recombines TRBV20-1 with TRBJ2-6; lacking DNA, the TRBD1 call made by TCRdb goes unchecked. The CDR3 spans 16 residues. Germline lookup yields CDR1 DFQATT and CDR2 SNEGSKA (reference sequence). The CDR3 loop reads CSAPRTPRSGANVLTF.